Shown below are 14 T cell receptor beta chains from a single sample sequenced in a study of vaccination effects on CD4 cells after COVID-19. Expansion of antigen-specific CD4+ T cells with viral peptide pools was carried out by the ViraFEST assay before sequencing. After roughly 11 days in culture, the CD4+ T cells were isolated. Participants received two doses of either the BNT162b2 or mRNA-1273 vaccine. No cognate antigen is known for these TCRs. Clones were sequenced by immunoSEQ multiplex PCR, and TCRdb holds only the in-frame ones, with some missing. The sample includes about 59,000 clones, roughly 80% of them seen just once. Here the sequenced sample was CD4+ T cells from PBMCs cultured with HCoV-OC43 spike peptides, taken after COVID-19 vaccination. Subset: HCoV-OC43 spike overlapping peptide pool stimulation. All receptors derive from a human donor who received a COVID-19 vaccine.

The CDR3 coding sequence is TGTGCCAGCAGCTTAAGCCATAACTATGGCTACACCTTC. It yields the protein CASSLSHNYGYTF. The rearrangement links TRBV11-2 to TRBJ1-2, with D unclear. Trimming left V 2 bases short and J 1 base short, with 5 bases between. The CDR3 totals 13 residues. Germline V gives CDR1 SGHAT, CDR2 FQNNGV.

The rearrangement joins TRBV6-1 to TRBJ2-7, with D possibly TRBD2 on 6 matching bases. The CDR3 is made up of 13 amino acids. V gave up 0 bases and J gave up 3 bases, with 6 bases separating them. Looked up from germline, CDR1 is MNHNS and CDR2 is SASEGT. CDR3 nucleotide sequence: TGTGCCAGCAGTGAAGCGGACTACTACGAGCAGTACGTC. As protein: CASSEADYYEQYV.

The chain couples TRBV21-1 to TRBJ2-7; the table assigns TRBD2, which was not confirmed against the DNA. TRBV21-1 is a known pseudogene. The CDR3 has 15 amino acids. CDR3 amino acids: CASSPGGGLSYEQYV. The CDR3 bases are TGTGCCAGCAGCCCCGGCGGGGGGCTGAGCTACGAGCAGTACGTC.

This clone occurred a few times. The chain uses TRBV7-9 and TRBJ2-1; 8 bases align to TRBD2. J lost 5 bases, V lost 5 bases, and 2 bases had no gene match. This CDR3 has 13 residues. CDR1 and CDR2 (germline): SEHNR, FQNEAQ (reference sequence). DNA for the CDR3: TGTGCCAGCAGCGGGACTAGGGACAATGAGCAGTTCTTC. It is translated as CASSGTRDNEQFF.

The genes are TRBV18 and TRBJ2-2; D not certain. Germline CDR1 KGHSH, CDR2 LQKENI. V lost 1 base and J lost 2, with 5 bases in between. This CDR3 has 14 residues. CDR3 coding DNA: TGTGCCAGCTCACCACAGGGTAACACCGGGGAGCTGTTTTTT. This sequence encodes CASSPQGNTGELFF.

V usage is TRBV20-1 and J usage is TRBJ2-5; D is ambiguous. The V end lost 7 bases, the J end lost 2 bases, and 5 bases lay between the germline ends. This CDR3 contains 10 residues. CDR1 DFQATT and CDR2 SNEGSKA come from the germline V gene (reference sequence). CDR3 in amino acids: CSVRQETQYF. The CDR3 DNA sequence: TGCAGTGTACGGCAAGAGACCCAGTACTTC.

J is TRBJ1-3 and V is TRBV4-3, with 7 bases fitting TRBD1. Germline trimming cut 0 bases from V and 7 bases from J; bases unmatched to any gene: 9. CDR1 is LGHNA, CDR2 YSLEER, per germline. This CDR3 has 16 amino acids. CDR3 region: CASSQDRGGVWNTIYF. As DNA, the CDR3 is TGCGCCAGCAGCCAAGACAGGGGGGGCGTTTGGAACACCATATATTTT.

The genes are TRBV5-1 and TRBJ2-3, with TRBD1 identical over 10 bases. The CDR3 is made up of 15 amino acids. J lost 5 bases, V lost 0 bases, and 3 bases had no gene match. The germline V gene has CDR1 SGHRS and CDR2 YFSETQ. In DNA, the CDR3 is TGCGCCAGCAGCTTGGGGACAGGGGGTATAGATACGCAGTATTTT. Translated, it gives CASSLGTGGIDTQYF.

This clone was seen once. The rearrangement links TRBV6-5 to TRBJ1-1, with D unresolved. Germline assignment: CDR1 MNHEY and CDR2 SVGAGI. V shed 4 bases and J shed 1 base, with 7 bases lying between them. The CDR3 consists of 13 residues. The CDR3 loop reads CASSLQPNTEAFF. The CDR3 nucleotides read TGTGCCAGCAGTTTACAGCCGAACACTGAAGCTTTCTTT.

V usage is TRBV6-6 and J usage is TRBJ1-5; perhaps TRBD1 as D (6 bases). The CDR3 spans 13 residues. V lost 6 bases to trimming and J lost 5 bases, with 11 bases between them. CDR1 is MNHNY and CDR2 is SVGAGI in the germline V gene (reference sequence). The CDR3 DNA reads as TGTGCCAGCAGGCCGGGACAAGATCAGCCCCAGCATTTT. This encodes CASRPGQDQPQHF.

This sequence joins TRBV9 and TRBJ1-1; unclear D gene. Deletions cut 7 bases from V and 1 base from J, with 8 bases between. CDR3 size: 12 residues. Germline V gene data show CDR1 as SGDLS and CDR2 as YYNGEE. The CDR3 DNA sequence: TGTGCCAGCGGACCCCGGAACACTGAAGCTTTCTTT. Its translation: CASGPRNTEAFF.

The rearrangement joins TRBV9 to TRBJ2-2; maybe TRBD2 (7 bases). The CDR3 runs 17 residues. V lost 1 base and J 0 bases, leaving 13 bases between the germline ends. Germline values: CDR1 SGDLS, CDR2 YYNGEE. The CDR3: CASSVYRGATNTGELFF. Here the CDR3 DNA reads TGTGCCAGCAGCGTATACCGGGGGGCCACGAACACCGGGGAGCTGTTTTTT.

This CDR3 is CASSTGQLTDTQYF. The CDR3 DNA is TGTGCCAGCAGTACGGGACAGCTCACAGATACGCAGTATTTT. This sequence joins TRBV6-5 and TRBJ2-3; 7 bases match TRBD1. V trimming: 5 bases; J trimming: 2 bases; junction bases outside the gene matches: 4. Germline V gene data show CDR1 as MNHEY and CDR2 as SVGAGI. This CDR3 is built from 14 residues.

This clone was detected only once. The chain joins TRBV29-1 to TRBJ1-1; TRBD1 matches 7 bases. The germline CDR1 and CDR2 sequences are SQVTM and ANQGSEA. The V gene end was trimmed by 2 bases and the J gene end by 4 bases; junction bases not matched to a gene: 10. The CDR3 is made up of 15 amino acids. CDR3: CSVEPPTGWGTEAFF. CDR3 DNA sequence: TGCAGCGTTGAACCACCGACAGGGTGGGGCACTGAAGCTTTCTTT.